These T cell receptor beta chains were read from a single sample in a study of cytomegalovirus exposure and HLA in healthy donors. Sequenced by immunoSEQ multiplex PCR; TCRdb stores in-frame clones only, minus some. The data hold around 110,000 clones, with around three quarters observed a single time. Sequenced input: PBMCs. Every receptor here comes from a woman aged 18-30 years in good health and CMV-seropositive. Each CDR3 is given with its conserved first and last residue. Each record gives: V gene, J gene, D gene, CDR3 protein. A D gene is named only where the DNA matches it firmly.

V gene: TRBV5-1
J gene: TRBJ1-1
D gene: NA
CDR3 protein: CASSPDTLPNTEAFF

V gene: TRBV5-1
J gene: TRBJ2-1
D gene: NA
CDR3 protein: CASSLGTDYNEQFF

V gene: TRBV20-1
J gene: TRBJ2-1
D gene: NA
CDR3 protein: CSARDGDEQFF

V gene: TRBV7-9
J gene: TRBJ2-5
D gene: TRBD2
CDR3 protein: CASSGTNQETQYF

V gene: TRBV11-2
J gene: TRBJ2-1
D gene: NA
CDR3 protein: CASSLVHRDNEQFF

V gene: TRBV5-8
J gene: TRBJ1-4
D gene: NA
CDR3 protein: CASSARTGFKNEKLFF

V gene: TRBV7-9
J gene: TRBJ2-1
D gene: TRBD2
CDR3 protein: CASSLDPRRGRDRANEQFF

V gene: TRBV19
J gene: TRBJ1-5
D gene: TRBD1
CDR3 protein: CASSRTGRDQPQHF

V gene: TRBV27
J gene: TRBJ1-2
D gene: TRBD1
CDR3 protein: CASSLSRGQGALNYGYTF

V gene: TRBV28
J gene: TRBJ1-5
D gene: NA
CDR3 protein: CASSFDGLNQPQHF

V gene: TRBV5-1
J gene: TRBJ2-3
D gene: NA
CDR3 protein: CASSLGDTDTQYF

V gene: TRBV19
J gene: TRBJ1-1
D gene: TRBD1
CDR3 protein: CASRPRGTGGETEAFF

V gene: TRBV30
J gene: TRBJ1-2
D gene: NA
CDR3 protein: CAWSSPGLDGYTF

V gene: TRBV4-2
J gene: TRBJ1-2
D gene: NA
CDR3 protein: CASSREGTNYGYTF

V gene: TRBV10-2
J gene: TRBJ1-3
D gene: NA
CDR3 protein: CASTSDSRSGNTIYF

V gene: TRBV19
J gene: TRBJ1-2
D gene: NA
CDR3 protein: CASYSNYGYTF

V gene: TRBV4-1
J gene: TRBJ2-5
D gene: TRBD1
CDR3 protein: CASSKGTGAGWGETQYF

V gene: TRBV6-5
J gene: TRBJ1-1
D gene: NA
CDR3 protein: CASSYQLRATTEAFF

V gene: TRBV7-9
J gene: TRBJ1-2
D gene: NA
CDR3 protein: CASSPTGIGYTF

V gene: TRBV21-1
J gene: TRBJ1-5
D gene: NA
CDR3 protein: CASSNPGQGGESSNQPQHF

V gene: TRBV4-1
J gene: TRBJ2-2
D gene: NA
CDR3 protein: CASSQEARESYTGELFF

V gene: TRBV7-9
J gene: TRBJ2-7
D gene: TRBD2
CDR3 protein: CASSTHPTSGSYEQYF

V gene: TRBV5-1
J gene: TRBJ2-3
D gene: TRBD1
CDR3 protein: CASRTRTGVTDTQYF

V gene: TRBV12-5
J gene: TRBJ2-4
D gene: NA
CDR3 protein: CASAPGLAKNIQYF

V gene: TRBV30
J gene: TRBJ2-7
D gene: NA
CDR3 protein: CAWSHRGRGYEQYF

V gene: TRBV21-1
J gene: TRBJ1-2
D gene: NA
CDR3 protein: CASSKAGGTGVPNGYTF

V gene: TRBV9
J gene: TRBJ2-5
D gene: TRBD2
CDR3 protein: CASSVAFAWTSGRLPPNQETQYF

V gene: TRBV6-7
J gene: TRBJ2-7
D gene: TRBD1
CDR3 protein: CASSYWTGEERSYEQYF

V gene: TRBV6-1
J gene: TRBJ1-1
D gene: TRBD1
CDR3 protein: CASPDRAVNTEAFF

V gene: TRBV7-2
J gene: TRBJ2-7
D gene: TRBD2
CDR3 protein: CASSRGVGEGYEQYF

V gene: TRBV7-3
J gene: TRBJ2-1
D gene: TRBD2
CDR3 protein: CASSLAFMTSGSNEQFF

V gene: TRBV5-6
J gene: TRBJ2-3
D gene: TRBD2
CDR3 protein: CASSLRSGSFADTQYF

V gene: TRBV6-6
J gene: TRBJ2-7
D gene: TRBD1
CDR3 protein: CASSYLTGGGNEQYF

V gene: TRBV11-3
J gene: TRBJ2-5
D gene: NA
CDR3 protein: CASSSSPGGRGETQYF

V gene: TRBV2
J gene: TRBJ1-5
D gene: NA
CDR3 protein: CARGGFEVVNQPQHF

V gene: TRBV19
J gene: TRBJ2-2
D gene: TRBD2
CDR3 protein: CASSMRLAAFSNTGELFF

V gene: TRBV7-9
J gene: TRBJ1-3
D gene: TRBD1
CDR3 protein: CASRQTGRNTIYF

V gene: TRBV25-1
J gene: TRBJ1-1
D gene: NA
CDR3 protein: CASSAGQSWNTEAFF

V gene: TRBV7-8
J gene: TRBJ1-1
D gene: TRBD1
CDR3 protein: CASSLGDREFHTEAFF

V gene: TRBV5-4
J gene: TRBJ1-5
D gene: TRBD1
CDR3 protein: CASSPGTDNQPQHF

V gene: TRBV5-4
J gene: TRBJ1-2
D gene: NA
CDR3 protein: CASSLDSFLGYTF

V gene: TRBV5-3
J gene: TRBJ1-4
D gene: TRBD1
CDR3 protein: CARRAKGQGREKLFF

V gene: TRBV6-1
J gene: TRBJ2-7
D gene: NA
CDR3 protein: CASRGTSDLTGEQYF

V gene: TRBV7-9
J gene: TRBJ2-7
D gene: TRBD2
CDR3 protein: CASSFWTSGFADEQYF

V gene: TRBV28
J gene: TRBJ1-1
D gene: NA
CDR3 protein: CASSLWGAGLEAFF

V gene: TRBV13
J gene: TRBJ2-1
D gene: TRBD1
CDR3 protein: CASSRDRLVGNEQFF

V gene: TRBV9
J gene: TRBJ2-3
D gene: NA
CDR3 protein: CASSVKRDTPAYF

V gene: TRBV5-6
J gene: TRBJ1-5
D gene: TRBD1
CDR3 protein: CASSPDRGVNQPQHF

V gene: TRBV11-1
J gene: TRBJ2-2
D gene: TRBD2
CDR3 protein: CASTGGAMNTGELFF

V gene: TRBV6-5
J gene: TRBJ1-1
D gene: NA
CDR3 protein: CASSNRPTEAFF